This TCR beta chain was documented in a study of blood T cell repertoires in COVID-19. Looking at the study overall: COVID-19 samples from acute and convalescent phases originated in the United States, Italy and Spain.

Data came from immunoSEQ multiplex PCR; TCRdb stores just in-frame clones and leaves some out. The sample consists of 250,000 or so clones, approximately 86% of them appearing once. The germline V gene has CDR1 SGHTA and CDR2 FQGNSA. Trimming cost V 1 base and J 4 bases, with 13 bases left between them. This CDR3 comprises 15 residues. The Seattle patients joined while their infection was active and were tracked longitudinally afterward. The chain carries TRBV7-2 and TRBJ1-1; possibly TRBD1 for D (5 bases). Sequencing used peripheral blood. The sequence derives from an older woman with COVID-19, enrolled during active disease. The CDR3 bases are TGTGCCAGCAGCTTAGTTGCAGGGTTGGCCACTGAAGCTTTCTTT. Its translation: CASSLVAGLATEAFF.